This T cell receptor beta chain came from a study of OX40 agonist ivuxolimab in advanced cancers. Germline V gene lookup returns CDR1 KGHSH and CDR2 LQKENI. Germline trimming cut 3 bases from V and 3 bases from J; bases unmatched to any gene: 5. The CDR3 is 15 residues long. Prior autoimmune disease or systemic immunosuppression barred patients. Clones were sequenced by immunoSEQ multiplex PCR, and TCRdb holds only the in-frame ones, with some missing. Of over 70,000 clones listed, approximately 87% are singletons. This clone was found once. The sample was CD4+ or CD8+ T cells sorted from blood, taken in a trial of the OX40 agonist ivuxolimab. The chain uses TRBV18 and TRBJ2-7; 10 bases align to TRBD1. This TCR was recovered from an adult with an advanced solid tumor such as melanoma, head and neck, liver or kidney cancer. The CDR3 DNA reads TGTGCCAGCTCACCCGGGACAGGGGCGGGCTACGAGCAGTACTTC. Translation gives CASSPGTGAGYEQYF. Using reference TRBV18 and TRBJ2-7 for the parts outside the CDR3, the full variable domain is NAGVMQNPRHLVRRRGQEARLRCSPMKGHSHVYWYRQLPEEGLKFMVYLQKENIIDESGMPKERFSAEFPKEGPSILRIQQVVRGDSAAYFCASSPGTGAGYEQYFGPGTRLTVT.